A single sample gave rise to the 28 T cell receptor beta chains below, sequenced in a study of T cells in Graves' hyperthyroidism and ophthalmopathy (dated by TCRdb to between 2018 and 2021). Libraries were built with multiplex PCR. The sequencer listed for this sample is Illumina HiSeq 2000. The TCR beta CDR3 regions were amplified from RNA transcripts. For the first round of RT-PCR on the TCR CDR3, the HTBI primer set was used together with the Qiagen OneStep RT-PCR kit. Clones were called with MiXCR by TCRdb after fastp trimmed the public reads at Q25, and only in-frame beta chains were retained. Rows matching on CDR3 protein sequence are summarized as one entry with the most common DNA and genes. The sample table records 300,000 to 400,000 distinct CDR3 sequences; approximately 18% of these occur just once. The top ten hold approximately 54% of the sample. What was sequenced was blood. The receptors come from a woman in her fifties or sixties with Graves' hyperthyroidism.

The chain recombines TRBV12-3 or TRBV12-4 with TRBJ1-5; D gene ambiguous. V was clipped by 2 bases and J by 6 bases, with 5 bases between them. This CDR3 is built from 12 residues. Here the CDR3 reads CASSLSAQPQHF. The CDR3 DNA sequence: TGTGCCAGCAGTTTAAGTGCTCAGCCCCAGCATTTT.

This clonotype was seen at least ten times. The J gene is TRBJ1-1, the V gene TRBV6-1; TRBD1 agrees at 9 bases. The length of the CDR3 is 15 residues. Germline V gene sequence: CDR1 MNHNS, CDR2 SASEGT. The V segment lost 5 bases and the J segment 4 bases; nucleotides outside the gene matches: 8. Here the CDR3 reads CASSRGTGSGTEAFF. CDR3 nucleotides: TGTGCCAGCAGTCGAGGGACAGGGTCGGGCACTGAAGCTTTCTTT.

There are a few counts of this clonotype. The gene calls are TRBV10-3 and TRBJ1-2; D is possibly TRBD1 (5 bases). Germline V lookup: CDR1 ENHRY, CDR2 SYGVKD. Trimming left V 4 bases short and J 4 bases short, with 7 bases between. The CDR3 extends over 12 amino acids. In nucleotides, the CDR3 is TGTGCCATCAGTGTTGACAGCTATGGCTACACCTTC. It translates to CAISVDSYGYTF.

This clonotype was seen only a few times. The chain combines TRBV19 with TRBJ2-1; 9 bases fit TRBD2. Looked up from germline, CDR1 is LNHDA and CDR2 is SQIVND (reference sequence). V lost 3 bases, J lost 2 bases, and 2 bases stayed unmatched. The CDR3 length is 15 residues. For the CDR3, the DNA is TGTGCCAGTAGTATGGGCGGGGGGGCCTACAATGAGCAGTTCTTC. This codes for CASSMGGGAYNEQFF.

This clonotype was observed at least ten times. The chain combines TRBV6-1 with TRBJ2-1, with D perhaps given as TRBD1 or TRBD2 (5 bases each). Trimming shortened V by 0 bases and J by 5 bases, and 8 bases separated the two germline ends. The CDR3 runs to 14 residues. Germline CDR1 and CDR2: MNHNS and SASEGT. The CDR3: CASSEAGANNEQFF. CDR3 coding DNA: TGTGCCAGCAGTGAAGCCGGGGCCAACAATGAGCAGTTCTTC.

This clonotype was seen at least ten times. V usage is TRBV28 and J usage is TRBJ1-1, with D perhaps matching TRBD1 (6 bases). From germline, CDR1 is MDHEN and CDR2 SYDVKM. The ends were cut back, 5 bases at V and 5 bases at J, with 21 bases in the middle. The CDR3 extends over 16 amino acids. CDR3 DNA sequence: TGTGCCAGCAGTACAACCCAGGTGGGGGGCTGGACTGAAGCTTTCTTT. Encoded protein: CASSTTQVGGWTEAFF.

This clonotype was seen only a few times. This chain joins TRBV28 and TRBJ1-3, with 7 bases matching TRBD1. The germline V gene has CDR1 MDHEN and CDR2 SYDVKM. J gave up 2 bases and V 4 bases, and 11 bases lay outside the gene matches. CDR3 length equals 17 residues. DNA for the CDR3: TGTGCCAGCAGTTATGGGCCCCCGGACAGGACTGGAAACACCATATATTTT. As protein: CASSYGPPDRTGNTIYF.

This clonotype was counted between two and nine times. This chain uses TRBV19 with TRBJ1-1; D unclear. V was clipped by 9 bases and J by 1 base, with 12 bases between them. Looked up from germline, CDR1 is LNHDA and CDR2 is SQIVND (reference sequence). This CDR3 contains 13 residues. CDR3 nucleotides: TGTGCCAGCCGAACTTGGGAGAACACTGAAGCTTTCTTT. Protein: CASRTWENTEAFF.

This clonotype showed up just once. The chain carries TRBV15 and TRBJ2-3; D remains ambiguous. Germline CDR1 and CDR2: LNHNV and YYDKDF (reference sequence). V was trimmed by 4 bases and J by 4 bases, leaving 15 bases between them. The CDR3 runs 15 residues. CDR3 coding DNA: TGTGCCACCAGCATGACTTACGCACCTTCAGATACGCAGTATTTT. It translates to CATSMTYAPSDTQYF.

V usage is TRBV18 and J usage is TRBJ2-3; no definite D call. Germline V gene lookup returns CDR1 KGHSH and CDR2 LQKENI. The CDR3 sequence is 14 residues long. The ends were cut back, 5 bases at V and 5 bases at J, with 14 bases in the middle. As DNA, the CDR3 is TGTGCCAGCTCAAAGGCAGGCATTGGAGATACGCAGTATTTT. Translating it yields CASSKAGIGDTQYF.

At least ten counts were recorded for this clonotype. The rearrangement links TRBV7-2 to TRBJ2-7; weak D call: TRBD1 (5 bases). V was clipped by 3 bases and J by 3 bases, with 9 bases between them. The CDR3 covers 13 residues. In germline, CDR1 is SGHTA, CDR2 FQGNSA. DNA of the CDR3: TGTGCCAGCAGCTTTGCAGGGCTCTACGAGCAGTACGTC. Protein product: CASSFAGLYEQYV.

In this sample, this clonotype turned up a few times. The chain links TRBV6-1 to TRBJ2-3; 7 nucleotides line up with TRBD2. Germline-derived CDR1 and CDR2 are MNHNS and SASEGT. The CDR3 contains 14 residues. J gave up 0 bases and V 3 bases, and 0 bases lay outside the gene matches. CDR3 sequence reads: CASSDGGSTDTQYF. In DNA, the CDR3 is TGTGCCAGCAGTGACGGGGGGAGCACAGATACGCAGTATTTT.

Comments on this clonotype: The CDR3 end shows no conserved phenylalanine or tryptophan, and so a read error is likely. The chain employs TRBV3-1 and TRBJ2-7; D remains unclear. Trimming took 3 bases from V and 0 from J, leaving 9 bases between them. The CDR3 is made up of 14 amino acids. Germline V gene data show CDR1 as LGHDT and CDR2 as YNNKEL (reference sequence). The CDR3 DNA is TGTGCCAGCAGCCAGGGGATATCCTCCTACGAGCAGTACTCC. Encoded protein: CASSQGISSYEQYS.

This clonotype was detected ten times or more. CDR3 bases: TGTGCCAGCAGCTTAGTTCTAGCGGGTGCCTACGAGCAGTACTTC. Translated, it gives CASSLVLAGAYEQYF. The chain recombines TRBV7-2 with TRBJ2-7; the match to TRBD2 covers 8 bases. The germline CDR1 and CDR2 sequences are SGHTA and FQGNSA. The CDR3 runs to 15 residues. V was clipped by 1 base and J by 2 bases; unmatched bases: 4.

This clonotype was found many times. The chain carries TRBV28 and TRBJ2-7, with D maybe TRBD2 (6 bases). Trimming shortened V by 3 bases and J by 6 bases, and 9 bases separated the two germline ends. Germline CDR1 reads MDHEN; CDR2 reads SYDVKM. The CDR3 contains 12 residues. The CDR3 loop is CASSFDGSEQYF. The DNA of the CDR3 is TGTGCCAGCAGTTTCGACGGGAGCGAGCAGTACTTC.

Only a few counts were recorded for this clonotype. The CDR3 bases are TGTGCCACCCGGGCGGGGCAGGCCACAGATACGCAGTATTTT. Amino acid sequence: CATRAGQATDTQYF. The chain joins TRBV24-1 to TRBJ2-3, with a possible D match to TRBD2 (6 bases). The CDR3 covers 14 residues. Trimming pared 9 bases from V and 2 bases from J, leaving 14 bases between. Germline V gene data show CDR1 as KGHDR and CDR2 as SFDVKD.

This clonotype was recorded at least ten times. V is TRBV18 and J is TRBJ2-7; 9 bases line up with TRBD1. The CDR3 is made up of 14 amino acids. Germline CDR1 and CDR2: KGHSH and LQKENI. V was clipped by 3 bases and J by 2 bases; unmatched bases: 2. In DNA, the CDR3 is TGTGCCAGCTCACCGGGACAGGGCCCCTACGAGCAGTACGTC. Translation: CASSPGQGPYEQYV.

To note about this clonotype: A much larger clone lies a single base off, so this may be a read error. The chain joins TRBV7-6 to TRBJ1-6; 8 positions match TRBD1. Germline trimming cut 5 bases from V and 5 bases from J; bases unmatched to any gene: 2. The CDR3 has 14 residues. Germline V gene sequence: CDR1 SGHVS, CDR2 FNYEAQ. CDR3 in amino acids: CASSPGGHNSPLHF. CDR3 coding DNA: TGTGCCAGCAGCCCAGGGGGCCATAATTCACCCCTCCACTTT.

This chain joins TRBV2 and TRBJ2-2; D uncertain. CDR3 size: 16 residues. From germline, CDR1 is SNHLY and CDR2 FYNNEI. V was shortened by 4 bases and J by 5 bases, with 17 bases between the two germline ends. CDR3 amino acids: CASSGAPLVGTGELFF. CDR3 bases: TGTGCCAGCAGTGGGGCACCGTTGGTTGGGACCGGGGAGCTGTTTTTT.

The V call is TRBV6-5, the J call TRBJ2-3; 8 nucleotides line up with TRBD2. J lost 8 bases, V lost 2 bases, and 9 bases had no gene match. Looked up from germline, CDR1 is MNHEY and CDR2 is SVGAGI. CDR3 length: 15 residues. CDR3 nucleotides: TGTGCCAGCAGTTACCGCGGCGGGGGGAGGCCTACGCAGTATTTT. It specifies CASSYRGGGRPTQYF.

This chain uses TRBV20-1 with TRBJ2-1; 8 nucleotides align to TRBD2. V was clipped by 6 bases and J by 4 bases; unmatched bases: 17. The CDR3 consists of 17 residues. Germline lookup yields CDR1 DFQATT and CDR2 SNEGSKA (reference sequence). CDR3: CSATDSSGGAGYNEQFF. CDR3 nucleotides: TGCAGTGCAACGGACAGCTCCGGGGGGGCCGGATACAATGAGCAGTTCTTC.

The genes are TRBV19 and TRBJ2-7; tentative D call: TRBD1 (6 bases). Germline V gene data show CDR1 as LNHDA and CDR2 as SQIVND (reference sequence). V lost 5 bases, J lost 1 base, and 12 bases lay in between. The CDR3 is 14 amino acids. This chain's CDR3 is CASSFVGQSYEQYF. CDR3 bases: TGTGCCAGTAGTTTCGTCGGACAGTCCTACGAGCAGTACTTC. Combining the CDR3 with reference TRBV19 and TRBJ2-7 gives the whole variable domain DGGITQSPKYLFRKEGQNVTLSCEQNLNHDAMYWYRQDPGQGLRLIYYSQIVNDFQKGDIAEGYSVSREKKESFPLTVTSAQKNPTAFYLCASSFVGQSYEQYFGPGTRLTVT.

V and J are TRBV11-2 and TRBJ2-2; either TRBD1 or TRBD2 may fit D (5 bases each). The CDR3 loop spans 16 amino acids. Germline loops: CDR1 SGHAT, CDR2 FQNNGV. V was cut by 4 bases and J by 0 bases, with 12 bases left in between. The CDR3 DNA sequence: TGTGCCAGCAGCTCTCGGGGCGGAACGAACACCGGGGAGCTGTTTTTT. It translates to CASSSRGGTNTGELFF.

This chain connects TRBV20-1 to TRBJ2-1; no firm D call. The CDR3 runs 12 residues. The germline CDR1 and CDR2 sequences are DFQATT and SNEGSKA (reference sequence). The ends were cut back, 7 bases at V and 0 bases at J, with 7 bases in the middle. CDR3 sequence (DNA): TGCAGTGTGGATAGCTCCTACAATGAGCAGTTCTTC. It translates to CSVDSSYNEQFF.

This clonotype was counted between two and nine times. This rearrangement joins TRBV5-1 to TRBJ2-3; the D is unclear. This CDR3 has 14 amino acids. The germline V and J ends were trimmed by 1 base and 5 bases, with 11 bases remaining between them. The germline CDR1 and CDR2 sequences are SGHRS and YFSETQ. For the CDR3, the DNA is TGCGCCAGCAGCTTGTACCAGGAGAAAGATACGCAGTATTTT. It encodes CASSLYQEKDTQYF.

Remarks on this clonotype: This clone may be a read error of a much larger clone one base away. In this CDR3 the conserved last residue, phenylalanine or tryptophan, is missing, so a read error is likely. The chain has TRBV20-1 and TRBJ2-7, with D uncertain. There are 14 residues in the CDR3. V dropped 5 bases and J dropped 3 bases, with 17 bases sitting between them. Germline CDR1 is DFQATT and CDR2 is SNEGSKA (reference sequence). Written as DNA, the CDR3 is TGCAGTGCTCCGAACTACGACGGAGACTACGAGCAGTACCTC. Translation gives CSAPNYDGDYEQYL.

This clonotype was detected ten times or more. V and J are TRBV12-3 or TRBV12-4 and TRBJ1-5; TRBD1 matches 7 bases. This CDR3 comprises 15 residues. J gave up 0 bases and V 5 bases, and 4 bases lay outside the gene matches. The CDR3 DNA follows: TGTGCCAGCAGTCCGGGACAGCATAGCAATCAGCCCCAGCATTTT. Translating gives CASSPGQHSNQPQHF.

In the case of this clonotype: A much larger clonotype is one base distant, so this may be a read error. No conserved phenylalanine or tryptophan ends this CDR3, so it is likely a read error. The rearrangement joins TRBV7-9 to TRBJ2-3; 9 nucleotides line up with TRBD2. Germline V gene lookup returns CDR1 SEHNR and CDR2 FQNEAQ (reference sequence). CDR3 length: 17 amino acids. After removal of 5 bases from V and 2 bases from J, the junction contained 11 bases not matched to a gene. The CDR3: CASSLLASGTNTDTQYL. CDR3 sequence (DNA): TGTGCCAGCAGCCTCTTGGCTAGCGGGACAAACACAGATACGCAGTATCTT.